What follows are 8 T cell receptor beta chains derived from one specimen sequenced in a study of blood T cell repertoires in COVID-19. Profiled with immunoSEQ multiplex PCR; TCRdb holds only in-frame clones, not every one. The table has a few hundred thousand clones, over 80% seen once. Sample: PBMCs or T cells enriched from blood (not recorded which). The receptors come from a man younger than 35 with acute COVID-19.

The genes are TRBV7-3 and TRBJ2-2; D gene unclear. The CDR3 spans 16 residues. Germline assignment: CDR1 SGHTA and CDR2 FQGTGA. V gave up 2 bases and J gave up 1 base, with 11 bases separating them. The CDR3 loop reads CASSLLVAQNTGELFF. The CDR3 bases are TGTGCCAGCAGCTTACTGGTAGCCCAGAACACCGGGGAGCTGTTTTTT.

In nucleotides, the CDR3 is TGTGCCAGCAGTTACTCGACCGGGGCAGATACGCAGTATTTT. It codes for CASSYSTGADTQYF. The chain recombines TRBV6-2 or TRBV6-3 with TRBJ2-3; D possibly corresponds to TRBD2 (5 bases). The CDR3 runs 14 residues. The V gene's germline CDR1 is MNHEY and CDR2 SVGEGT. The V and J ends lost 0 bases and 4 bases respectively, with 8 bases between them.

V usage is TRBV10-3 and J usage is TRBJ2-1, with 12 bases fitting TRBD2. J gave up 7 bases and V 6 bases, and 4 bases lay outside the gene matches. Germline V CDR1 and CDR2: ENHRY, SYGVKD. This CDR3 spans 14 amino acids. DNA of the CDR3: TGTGCCATCAGCCCTAGCGGGAGGGAGAATGAGCAGTTCTTC. Translated: CAISPSGRENEQFF.

The chain carries TRBV6-5 and TRBJ1-6; a weak D match, TRBD1 (6 bases). The CDR3 runs to 14 residues. Trimming left V 4 bases short and J 5 bases short, with 9 bases between. The germline gives CDR1 MNHEY, CDR2 SVGAGI. CDR3 DNA: TGTGCCAGCAGTTTAGACAGGAATAATTCACCCCTCCACTTT. Its protein product is CASSLDRNNSPLHF.

This rearrangement joins TRBV5-4 to TRBJ1-1; 7 bases are shared with TRBD1. V dropped 1 base and J dropped 3; count of bases not matched to a gene: 6. Germline CDR1 SGHNT, CDR2 YYREEE (reference sequence). This CDR3 region has 15 residues. The CDR3 here is CASSLIAGGHTEAFF. CDR3 nucleotides: TGTGCCAGCAGCTTGATCGCAGGGGGGCACACTGAAGCTTTCTTT.

V gene TRBV6-5 combines with J gene TRBJ2-1, with 11 bases that match TRBD2. The CDR3 extends over 15 amino acids. Germline loops: CDR1 MNHEY, CDR2 SVGAGI. V shed 4 bases, J shed 4 bases, and the junction held 3 bases outside the gene matches. The CDR3 region is CASSSGLAVYNEQFF. As DNA, the CDR3 is TGTGCCAGCAGTTCGGGACTAGCGGTATACAATGAGCAGTTCTTC.

This sequence joins TRBV19 and TRBJ2-3; D call uncertain. V shed 2 bases and J shed 3 bases, with 9 bases lying between them. Germline loops: CDR1 LNHDA, CDR2 SQIVND (reference sequence). The CDR3 has 14 amino acids. CDR3 nucleotides: TGTGCCAGTAGTATACAAAGCTCGACAGATACGCAGTATTTT. It translates to CASSIQSSTDTQYF.

The rearrangement links TRBV30 to TRBJ2-7, with 8 bases identical to TRBD1. Germline loops: CDR1 GTSNPN, CDR2 SVGIG (reference sequence). V gave up 2 bases and J gave up 1 base; unmatched junction bases: 4. This CDR3 contains 14 residues. The CDR3 sequence: CAWSPTGVSYEQYF. CDR3 DNA: TGTGCCTGGAGTCCGACAGGGGTATCCTACGAGCAGTACTTC.